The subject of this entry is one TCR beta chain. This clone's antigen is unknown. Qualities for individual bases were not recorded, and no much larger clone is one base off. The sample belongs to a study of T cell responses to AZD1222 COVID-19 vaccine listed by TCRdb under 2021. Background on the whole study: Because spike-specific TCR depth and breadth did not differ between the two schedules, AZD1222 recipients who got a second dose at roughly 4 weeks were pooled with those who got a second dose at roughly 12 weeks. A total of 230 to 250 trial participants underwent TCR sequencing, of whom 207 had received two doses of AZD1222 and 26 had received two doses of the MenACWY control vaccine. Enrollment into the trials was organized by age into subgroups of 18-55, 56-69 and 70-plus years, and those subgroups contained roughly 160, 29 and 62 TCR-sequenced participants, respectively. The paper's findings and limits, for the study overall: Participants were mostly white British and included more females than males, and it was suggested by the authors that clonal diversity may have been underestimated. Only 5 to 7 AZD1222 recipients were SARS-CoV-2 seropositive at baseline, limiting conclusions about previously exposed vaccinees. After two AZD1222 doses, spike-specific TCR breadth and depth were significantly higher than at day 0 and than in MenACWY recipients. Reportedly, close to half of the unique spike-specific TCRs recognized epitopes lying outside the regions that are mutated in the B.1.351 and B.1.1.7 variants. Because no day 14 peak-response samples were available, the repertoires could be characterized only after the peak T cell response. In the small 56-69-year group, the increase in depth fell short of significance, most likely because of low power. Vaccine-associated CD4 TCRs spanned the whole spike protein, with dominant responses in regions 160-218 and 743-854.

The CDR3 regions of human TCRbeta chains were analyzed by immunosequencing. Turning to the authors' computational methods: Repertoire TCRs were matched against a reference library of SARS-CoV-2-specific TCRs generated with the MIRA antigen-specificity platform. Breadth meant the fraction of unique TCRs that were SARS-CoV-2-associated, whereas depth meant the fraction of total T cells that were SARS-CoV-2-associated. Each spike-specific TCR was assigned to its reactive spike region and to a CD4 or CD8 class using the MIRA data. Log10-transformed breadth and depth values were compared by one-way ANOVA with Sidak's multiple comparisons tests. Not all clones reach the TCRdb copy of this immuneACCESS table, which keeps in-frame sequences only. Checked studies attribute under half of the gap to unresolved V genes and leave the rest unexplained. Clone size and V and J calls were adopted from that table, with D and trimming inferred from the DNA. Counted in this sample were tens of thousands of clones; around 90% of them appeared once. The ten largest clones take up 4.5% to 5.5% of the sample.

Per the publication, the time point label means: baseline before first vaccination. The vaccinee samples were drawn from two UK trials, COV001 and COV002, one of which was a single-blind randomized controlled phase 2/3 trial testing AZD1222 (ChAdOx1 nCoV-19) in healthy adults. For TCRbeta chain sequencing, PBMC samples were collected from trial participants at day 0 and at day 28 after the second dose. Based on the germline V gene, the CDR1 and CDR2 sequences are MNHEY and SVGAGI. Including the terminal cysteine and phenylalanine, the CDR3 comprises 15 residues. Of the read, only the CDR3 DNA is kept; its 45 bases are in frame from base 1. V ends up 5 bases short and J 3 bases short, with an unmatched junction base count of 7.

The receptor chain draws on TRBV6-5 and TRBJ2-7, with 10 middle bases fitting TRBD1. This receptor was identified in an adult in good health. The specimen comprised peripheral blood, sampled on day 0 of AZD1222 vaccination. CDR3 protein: CASSSRDRGSYEQYF. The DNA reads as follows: TGTGCCAGCAGTAGCCGGGACAGGGGTAGCTACGAGCAGTACTTC.